This T cell receptor (beta chain) came from a study of cytomegalovirus exposure and HLA in healthy donors. About the research overall: The study's early data release held some 85 million unique TCRs from HLA-typed donors. Notes on the study in general: Most TCRs appeared rarely, but some public TCRs recurred in many donors. Presence/absence results assume similar sequencing depth per donor, which may not hold.

Germline CDR1 SGDLS, CDR2 YYNGEE. With 4 bases removed from V and 3 bases from J, the gap between germline ends came to 14 bases. This CDR3 has 14 amino acids. PCR employed 60 Vbeta and 13 Jbeta primers. The repertoire was sequenced with immunoSEQ multiplex PCR; TCRdb's copy has only in-frame clones and lacks some. The table records about 89,000 clones, roughly four fifths of them present only once. This clone was seen more than once but under ten times. Its cognate antigen is unknown. Material for sequencing was PBMCs. The clonotype originates from a young man in good health and CMV-seronegative. The chain joins TRBV9 to TRBJ2-7, with a weak D call TRBD1 (6 bases). In nucleotides, the CDR3 is TGTGCCAGCAGCCCCACAGGGTTAGGCTACGAGCAGTACTTC. Its protein is CASSPTGLGYEQYF.